The next 13 T cell receptor beta chains were all read from a single sample in a study of vaccination and CD4 T cells after COVID-19. Once obtained from cultured CD4+ T cells, the DNA was sequenced using the Oncomine TCR Beta short-read assay. From CD4+ T cells that had been cultured, genomic DNA was extracted. Via MiXCR, TCRdb re-called the PCR reads, giving one row per CDR3 protein. Of 10,000 or so distinct CDR3 sequences listed, 31% were seen once; the top ten hold 22%. These receptors have no identified antigens. As to treatment: roughly 10-day PBMC culture with coronavirus spike peptide pools or control peptides (ViraFEST assay). Gathering of the CD4+ T cells, from the unexposed donor, took place before the COVID-19 pandemic (2011-2018). The sequenced sample was CD4+ T cells from blood, cultured in vitro. These receptors all stem from a human donor in good health.

The chain combines TRBV10-3 with TRBJ2-3, with TRBD1 matching over 9 bases. The V segment lost 6 bases and the J segment 3 bases; nucleotides outside the gene matches: 7. Germline V gene sequence: CDR1 ENHRY, CDR2 SYGVKD. The length of the CDR3 is 15 residues. CDR3 nucleotide sequence: TGTGCCATCAGGAGGGGACAGGGTAGGACAGATACGCAGTATTTT. This sequence encodes CAIRRGQGRTDTQYF.

This clonotype was detected a few times. This sequence joins TRBV4-3 and TRBJ2-1; tentatively, D is TRBD2 (5 bases). Germline CDR1 and CDR2: LGHNA and YSLEER. V shed 5 bases and J shed 0 bases, with 11 bases lying between them. This CDR3 has 15 amino acids. The CDR3 coding sequence is TGCGCCAGCAGCTACCTAGGGAGCTCCTACAATGAGCAGTTCTTC. Translation: CASSYLGSSYNEQFF.

This chain links TRBV11-2 with TRBJ2-7; no definite D call. Trimming took 0 bases from V and 0 from J, leaving 9 bases between them. The CDR3 spans 15 residues. From germline, CDR1 is SGHAT and CDR2 FQNNGV. CDR3 coding DNA: TGTGCCAGCAGCTTAGAGGGTCGGCGCTCCTACGAGCAGTACTTC. Its protein is CASSLEGRRSYEQYF.

This chain joins TRBV29-1 and TRBJ2-7; perhaps TRBD1 as D (5 bases). Germline V CDR1 and CDR2: SQVTM, ANQGSEA. The CDR3 contains 11 residues. V lost 0 bases and J lost 11, with 11 bases in between. The CDR3 loop reads CSVEDGAGKYF. CDR3 coding DNA: TGCAGCGTTGAAGATGGGGCAGGGAAGTACTTC.

The chain uses TRBV7-6 and TRBJ1-3; 10 bases are shared with TRBD1. V shed 6 bases, J shed 0 bases, and the junction held 17 bases outside the gene matches. The CDR3 runs to 20 residues. Germline-derived CDR1 and CDR2 are SGHVS and FNYEAQ. CDR3 in amino acids: CASSSKPGQGFSPSGNTIYF. The CDR3 DNA follows: TGTGCCAGCAGTTCGAAACCGGGACAGGGGTTCTCCCCCTCTGGAAACACCATATATTTT.

The rearrangement links TRBV6-2 or TRBV6-3 to TRBJ1-5, with 8 bases aligning to TRBD1. V lost 5 bases, J lost 0 bases, and 15 bases stayed unmatched. The CDR3 has 19 residues. Germline values: CDR1 MNHEY, CDR2 SVGEGT. CDR3 protein: CASSHPLGQGPYSNQPQHF. The CDR3 DNA reads as TGTGCCAGCAGTCACCCCCTCGGACAGGGCCCTTATAGCAATCAGCCCCAGCATTTT.

This clonotype has just a few counts. The CDR3 reads CASSSQRETQGETQYF. DNA for the CDR3: TGTGCCAGCAGCTCCCAGCGGGAGACTCAGGGAGAGACCCAGTACTTC. V and J are TRBV7-2 and TRBJ2-5; 8 nucleotides agree with TRBD2. Trimming cost V 4 bases and J 4 bases; bases outside gene matches: 11. CDR3 length: 16 amino acids. Germline CDR1 is SGHTA and CDR2 is FQGNSA.

The rearrangement links TRBV7-2 to TRBJ2-5; D is tentatively TRBD1 or TRBD2 (6 bases each). The CDR3 contains 15 residues. Germline V gene sequence: CDR1 SGHTA, CDR2 FQGNSA. Deletions cut 5 bases from V and 5 bases from J, with 18 bases between. Here the CDR3 reads CASSPRRGGFETQYF. CDR3 DNA: TGTGCCAGCAGCCCCCGGCGAGGGGGGTTTGAGACCCAGTACTTC.

V is TRBV4-2 and J is TRBJ1-5; D may be TRBD1 (5 bases). This CDR3 contains 16 residues. The germline V gene encodes CDR1 LGHNA and CDR2 YNFKEQ. V lost 0 bases and J lost 0, with 9 bases in between. CDR3: CASSQEGRDSNQPQHF. CDR3 in DNA: TGTGCCAGCAGCCAAGAGGGCAGGGATAGCAATCAGCCCCAGCATTTT.

V gene TRBV10-3 combines with J gene TRBJ1-6; 7 bases line up with TRBD1. The junction had 7 bases not matched to a gene; V was cut back by 4 bases and J by 10 bases. In germline, CDR1 is ENHRY, CDR2 SYGVKD. This CDR3 spans 14 amino acids. CDR3 bases: TGTGCCATCAGTGGACAGGGCAGCCGATCACCCCTCCACTTT. This sequence encodes CAISGQGSRSPLHF.

Regarding this clonotype: This is likely a read error, given that the CDR3 carries no conserved phenylalanine or tryptophan at its end. This chain links TRBV6-1 with TRBJ1-2; D is perhaps TRBD1 (5 bases). Looked up from germline, CDR1 is MNHNS and CDR2 is SASEGT. The CDR3 has 13 residues. Trimming pared 6 bases from V and 0 bases from J, leaving 8 bases between. The CDR3 protein is CASRRGSNYGYTL. In DNA, the CDR3 is TGTGCCAGCAGAAGGGGCTCTAACTATGGCTACACCCTC.

About this clonotype itself: Germline is not matched at one junction end, which may reflect a read error. This chain connects TRBV19 to TRBJ2-7; 9 nucleotides line up with TRBD1. The germline CDR1 and CDR2 sequences are LNHDA and SQIVND (reference sequence). This CDR3 region has 13 residues. Here the CDR3 reads CASRETGGYKQYF. The CDR3 DNA reads as TGTGCCAGTAGGGAAACAGGGGGCTACAAGCAGTACTTC.

The chain employs TRBV5-1 and TRBJ1-1; D may be TRBD1 (5 bases). The V gene lost 4 bases and the J gene lost 5 bases, with 15 bases spanning the gap. The CDR3 is 14 residues long. Per the germline V gene, CDR1 is SGHRS and CDR2 is YFSETQ. The CDR3 reads CASSPTREGTEAFF. The CDR3 DNA is TGCGCCAGCAGCCCGACCCGGGAGGGGACTGAAGCTTTCTTT.